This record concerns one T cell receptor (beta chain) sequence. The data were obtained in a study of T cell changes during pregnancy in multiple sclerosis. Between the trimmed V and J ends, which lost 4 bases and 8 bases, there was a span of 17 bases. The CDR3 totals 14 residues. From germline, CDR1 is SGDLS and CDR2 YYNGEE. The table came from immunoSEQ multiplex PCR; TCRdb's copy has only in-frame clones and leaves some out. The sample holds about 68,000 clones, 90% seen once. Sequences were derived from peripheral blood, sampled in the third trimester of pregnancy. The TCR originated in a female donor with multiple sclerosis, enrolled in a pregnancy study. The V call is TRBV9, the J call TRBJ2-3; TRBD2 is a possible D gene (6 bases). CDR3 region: CASSPRRDLVTQYF. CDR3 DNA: TGTGCCAGCAGCCCCCGGAGGGACCTGGTTACGCAGTATTTT. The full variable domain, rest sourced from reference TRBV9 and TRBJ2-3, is DSGVTQTPKHLITATGQRVTLRCSPRSGDLSVYWYQQSLDQGLQFLIQYYNGEERAKGNILERFSAQQFPDLHSELNLSSLELGDSALYFCASSPRRDLVTQYFGPGTRLTVL.